This T cell receptor beta chain came from a study of regulatory T cells in long-lasting Graves disease. Germline CDR1 SGHNT, CDR2 YENEEA. J lost 7 bases, V lost 7 bases, and 10 bases had no gene match. This CDR3 spans 15 amino acids. Described time point: newly diagnosed GD, antithyroid drugs for less than 3 months. From PBMCs, RNA was extracted and then used to make the TCR library. This clonotype showed up many times. Arm-PCR of CDR3 regions and iRepertoire HTBI primers were used to build TCR beta libraries. TCRdb passed the multiplex PCR reads through MiXCR, listing each CDR3 protein once. The top ten clones hold 23% of a sample with roughly 420,000 distinct CDR3 sequences, about 17% of them seen once. Separately, the same data were catalogued under a study of T cells in Graves' hyperthyroidism and ophthalmopathy.

This chain uses TRBV11-3 with TRBJ2-1; 10 nucleotides agree with TRBD2. Source: peripheral blood mononuclear cells (PBMCs), taken at new diagnosis, from a patient treated with antithyroid drugs. The sequence derives from a woman aged 18-29 years with Graves disease. The CDR3, as DNA: TGTGCCAGCACCAACCAAGCGGGAGGGCCTAATGAGCAGTTCTTC. Residues: CASTNQAGGPNEQFF.